Listed below are T cell receptor beta chains from one sample, sequenced in a study of Ad26.COV2.S vaccination and SARS-CoV-2 variants. The protocol was immunoSEQ multiplex PCR, while the TCRdb copy is restricted to in-frame clones and leaves out a portion. The repertoire includes hundreds of thousands of clones, about 85% of them detected once, and 2.5% to 3.5% sits in the top ten. Sequencing used peripheral blood, obtained in a trial of Ad26.COV2.S vaccine versus placebo. Receptor source: a person aged 18 to 65 who received the Ad26.COV2.S COVID-19 vaccine or a placebo. Each CDR3 is given with its conserved first and last residue. The D gene is left open where the match is weak. Part of the rows lack a size; the others show once, few, many or a class for expanded clones.

V,J,size,D,DNA,CDR3
TRBV6-5,TRBJ2-1,-,TRBD2,TGTGCCAGCAGGGCTAGCGGGATAAATGAGCAGTTCTTC,CASRASGINEQFF
TRBV2,TRBJ1-3,few,-,TGTGCCAGCAGTCCCCAAAACACCATATATTTT,CASSPQNTIYF
TRBV5-6,TRBJ2-7,-,TRBD1,TGTGCCAGCAGCTTGCCCTACACAGGGGTCTACTACGAGCAGTACTTC,CASSLPYTGVYYEQYF
TRBV7-9,TRBJ2-7,few,TRBD1,TGTGCCAGCAGCTCCCGCCAGGGACAGGCTTCCTACGAGCAGTACTTC,CASSSRQGQASYEQYF
TRBV6-4,TRBJ2-1,-,-,TGTGCCAGCAGCTCTCGGGCAGGGGGGTCGGATGAGCAGTTCTTC,CASSSRAGGSDEQFF
TRBV10-3,TRBJ1-6,-,TRBD1,TGTGCCATCAGTGAGTCGAGAGGAGGGACAGTAAATTCACCCCTCCACTTT,CAISESRGGTVNSPLHF
TRBV27,TRBJ2-2,-,-,TGTGCCAGCAGTCCCCGGCTAGTGAGCACCGGGGAGCTGTTTTTT,CASSPRLVSTGELFF
TRBV9,TRBJ1-2,-,-,TGTGCCAGCAGGGATAACTATGGCTACACCTTC,CASRDNYGYTF
TRBV5-4,TRBJ1-1,few,-,TGTGCCAGCAGCTTGACGCAGGGGATGAACACTGAAGCTTTCTTT,CASSLTQGMNTEAFF
TRBV6-2/TRBV6-3,TRBJ2-1,-,-,TGTGCCAGCAGTTCCCCACGGGACTTTTTCAGCGATGAGCAGTTCTTC,CASSSPRDFFSDEQFF
TRBV27,TRBJ2-7,-,TRBD1,TGTGCCAGCAGTCCCGACAGGGAGTACGAGCAGTACTTC,CASSPDREYEQYF
TRBV6-5,TRBJ2-3,-,-,TGTGCCAGCAAGGGTGGCGGGAATTTCCCAGATACGCAGTATTTT,CASKGGGNFPDTQYF
TRBV28,TRBJ2-5,-,-,TGTGCCAGCAGCCGACAGAGATTCCAAGAGACCCAGTACTTC,CASSRQRFQETQYF
TRBV4-1,TRBJ2-2,few,-,TGCGCCAGCAGCCCCTCGAATGGAGCCACCGGGGAGCTGTTTTTT,CASSPSNGATGELFF
TRBV7-2,TRBJ1-5,-,-,TGTGCCAGCAGCCTAGAGTCAGATCAGCCCCAGCATTTT,CASSLESDQPQHF
TRBV24-1,TRBJ2-5,-,TRBD2,TGTGCCACCAGTGATAAACTAGCGGGAGTTCAAGAGACCCAGTACTTC,CATSDKLAGVQETQYF
TRBV29-1,TRBJ2-7,-,-,TGCAGCGTTGATGCGGGGCGCCGCGAGCAGTACTTC,CSVDAGRREQYF
TRBV10-3,TRBJ2-2,-,-,TGTGCCATCAACGTGGCAGGGAGGACCGGGGAGCTGTTTTTT,CAINVAGRTGELFF
TRBV4-3,TRBJ2-1,-,-,TGCGCCAGCAGCCAAGATTGGGACGGTCACAATGAGCAGTTCTTC,CASSQDWDGHNEQFF
TRBV2,TRBJ2-1,-,TRBD2,TGTGCCAGCATGCGGAGCGGGAGGGTGAATGAGCAGTTCTTC,CASMRSGRVNEQFF
TRBV6-5,TRBJ1-2,few,-,TGTGCCAGCAGTTACTCCCCGGGGGCGAGGGGCTACACCTTC,CASSYSPGARGYTF
TRBV7-8,TRBJ2-7,-,-,TGTGCCAGCAGCTTCAAGAGCTCAGACAACGAGCAGTACTTC,CASSFKSSDNEQYF
TRBV7-2,TRBJ2-7,-,TRBD2,TGTGCCAGCAGCTTAACGCCAGCGGGAGAGCATAAGGGCGAGCAGTACTTC,CASSLTPAGEHKGEQYF
TRBV5-8,TRBJ2-7,-,-,TGTGCCAGCAGCTTGGAGGGGGACTACGAGCAGTACTTC,CASSLEGDYEQYF
TRBV11-2,TRBJ2-2,-,-,TGTGCCAGCAGCCTCACACCGAACACCGGGGAGCTGTTTTTT,CASSLTPNTGELFF
TRBV18,TRBJ1-2,-,TRBD1,TGTGCCAGCTCACCGGCTGGACAGGCGCCTAACTATGGCTACACCTTC,CASSPAGQAPNYGYTF
TRBV10-3,TRBJ2-7,-,TRBD2,TGTGCCATCACGGCGGGGGACTTCTACGAGCAGTACTTC,CAITAGDFYEQYF
TRBV4-1,TRBJ1-5,-,TRBD1,TGCGCCAGCAGCCAGGGACAGGGCGGACCTGCGACCGGTCGGCCCCAGCATTTT,CASSQGQGGPATGRPQHF
TRBV5-4,TRBJ2-5,-,-,TGTGCCAGCAGACCCGAGTTGGAGTTTCAAGAGACCCAGTACTTC,CASRPELEFQETQYF
TRBV5-1,TRBJ2-3,-,-,TGCGCCAGCAGCTACGACAGCACCTCCCGGGAGTATTTT,CASSYDSTSREYF
TRBV30,TRBJ2-3,-,-,TGTGCCTGGAGTGATGGACAGCTTAGCACAGATACGCAGTATTTT,CAWSDGQLSTDTQYF
TRBV7-9,TRBJ2-2,many,-,TGTGCCAGCAGCTTAGGCAGGGGCCCCACCGGGGAGCTGTTTTTT,CASSLGRGPTGELFF
TRBV5-4,TRBJ1-1,-,TRBD1,TGTGCCAGCAGCTTAGGGGGGGACAGGGGCCCACGGGGAGCTTTCTTT,CASSLGGDRGPRGAFF
TRBV29-1,TRBJ2-2,-,TRBD2,TGCAGCGTTGCCAGAGCGGGAGGGTCCGGGGAGCTGTTTTTT,CSVARAGGSGELFF
TRBV30,TRBJ2-3,-,-,TGTGCCTGGAGTCGCCAGGGTGCAGATACGCAGTATTTT,CAWSRQGADTQYF
TRBV2,TRBJ1-6,-,TRBD1,TGTGCCAGCAGCCCCGGACAGGGGGCCACCTATAATTCACCCCTCCACTTT,CASSPGQGATYNSPLHF
TRBV29-1,TRBJ1-1,-,TRBD1,TGCAGCGGGAACCGGGACAGCTTGAACACTGAAGCTTTCTTT,CSGNRDSLNTEAFF
TRBV18,TRBJ2-3,-,TRBD1,TGTGCCAGCTCACCAGGGACAGGGGGCGCAGATACGCAGTATTTT,CASSPGTGGADTQYF
TRBV19,TRBJ1-4,-,-,TGTGCCAGTGGGTCCCGGGACGCTAATGAAAAACTGTTTTTT,CASGSRDANEKLFF
TRBV18,TRBJ2-7,-,TRBD1,TGTGCCAGCTCACCCGGGACAGCGAACGAGCAGTACTTC,CASSPGTANEQYF
TRBV7-2,TRBJ2-5,-,-,TGTGCCAGCAGCTTAAGCTCCCCCCCTGAGACCCAGTACTTC,CASSLSSPPETQYF
TRBV19,TRBJ2-7,-,TRBD2,TGTGCCAGTAGTATAGAAGCGGGAGGGACCTACGAGCAGTACTTC,CASSIEAGGTYEQYF
TRBV19,TRBJ1-6,-,TRBD1,TGTGCCAGTACCTACACCCCGGGGACAGTTAATTCACCCCTCCACTTT,CASTYTPGTVNSPLHF
TRBV5-4,TRBJ2-5,-,TRBD1,TGTGCCAGCAGCGGGGCGACAGGGAGACAAGAGACCCAGTACTTC,CASSGATGRQETQYF
TRBV4-1,TRBJ2-1,-,-,TGCGCCAGCAGCCGCGGACAGCCAGATGAGCAGTTCTTC,CASSRGQPDEQFF
TRBV6-5,TRBJ1-1,few,-,TGTGCCAGCAGTTATTCCTCGGGACACGAAGCTTTCTTT,CASSYSSGHEAFF
TRBV15,TRBJ1-3,-,TRBD1,TGTGCCACCAGCAGGGCCGGGACAGTCTCTGGAAACACCATATATTTT,CATSRAGTVSGNTIYF